Given below is one TCR beta chain in context. Its cognate antigen is unknown. Repertoires were generated with immunoSEQ multiplex PCR, while TCRdb's copy carries only in-frame clones and drops some. This sample carries some 13,000 clones, roughly 80% of them seen once, and the ten largest clones take over 25%. Trimming took off 7 bases at V and 6 bases at J, with 7 bases between the two ends. CDR3 length: 10 amino acids. This sample was taken from a study of T cell clones after liver transplantation. As for the study in general: TCRbeta sequencing after a pre-transplant mixed lymphocyte reaction identified graft-donor-reactive clones, later tracked in post-transplant blood.

Whole-study results and caveats: Migration into the graft, not deletion, may explain lost graft donor-reactive T cells.

The sequence came from a human patient who received a liver transplant. A share of the T cells may be of graft donor origin. V usage is TRBV23-1 and J usage is TRBJ2-7; no firm D call. TRBV23-1 is assigned to the ORF class and has an uncertain function. The source material was CD8+ T cells from blood, sampled at the 22-month timepoint. In DNA form, the CDR3 reads TGCGCCAGCAAGGTCCCCGAGCAGTACTTC. Translation: CASKVPEQYF.